Below are 26 T cell receptor beta chains sequenced from a single sample in a study of STAT5B mutations in CD4+ large granular lymphocyte leukemia. Data came from immunoSEQ multiplex PCR; TCRdb stores just in-frame clones and leaves some out. The data show 30,000 to 35,000 clones, approximately 90% seen once. Sequenced input: CD4+ T cells from blood buffy coats. The receptors were sampled from a human donor in good health.

The chain uses TRBV5-1 and TRBJ2-1, with 9 bases fitting TRBD2. Germline V gene lookup returns CDR1 SGHRS and CDR2 YFSETQ. V lost 1 base, J lost 7 bases, and 15 bases stayed unmatched. The CDR3 loop spans 18 amino acids. CDR3 residues: CASSLLPNGLAGQNEQFF. CDR3 in DNA: TGCGCCAGCAGCTTGCTCCCGAATGGGCTAGCGGGACAAAATGAGCAGTTCTTC.

This clone was seen just once. The chain has TRBV6-1 and TRBJ2-5; a possible D gene is TRBD1 (6 bases). The germline V gene encodes CDR1 MNHNS and CDR2 SASEGT. This CDR3 is built from 14 residues. V was shortened by 4 bases and J by 5 bases, with 14 bases between the two germline ends. The CDR3 sequence is CASSVQGRGETQYF. DNA of the CDR3: TGTGCCAGCAGTGTACAGGGCAGAGGGGAGACCCAGTACTTC.

The rearrangement joins TRBV15 to TRBJ2-2; the match to TRBD1 covers 8 bases. Germline CDR1 and CDR2: LNHNV and YYDKDF (reference sequence). The CDR3 contains 14 residues. Trimming at V came to 8 bases and at J to 2 bases, leaving 4 bases not matched to a gene. Here the CDR3 reads CATRGQGNTGELFF. The CDR3 DNA reads TGTGCCACCCGAGGACAGGGCAACACCGGGGAGCTGTTTTTT.

V is TRBV5-4 and J is TRBJ1-2; 11 bases map to TRBD1. The junction had 6 bases not matched to a gene; V was cut back by 4 bases and J by 1 base. Per germline, CDR1 SGHNT and CDR2 YYREEE (reference sequence). This CDR3 has 16 residues. The CDR3 nucleotides read TGTGCCAGCAGCAAGGGACAGGGGGGGGATAACTATGGCTACACCTTC. Its translation is CASSKGQGGDNYGYTF.

The chain joins TRBV5-1 to TRBJ2-3, with D perhaps given as TRBD1 or TRBD2 (6 bases each). This CDR3 is 14 amino acids long. Germline assignment: CDR1 SGHRS and CDR2 YFSETQ. V was shortened by 1 base and J by 6 bases, with 12 bases between the two germline ends. This CDR3 reads CASSLTPGADTQYF. The CDR3 coding sequence is TGCGCCAGCAGCTTGACGCCGGGGGCGGATACGCAGTATTTT.

The chain recombines TRBV14 with TRBJ2-7, with 9 bases lining up with TRBD2. V shed 0 bases and J 2 bases; nucleotides not matched to a gene: 8. Per germline, CDR1 SGHDN and CDR2 FVKESK. The CDR3 runs 17 residues. The CDR3 DNA reads as TGTGCCAGCAGCCAAGATCTAGGGCTAGCGGGAACCTACGAGCAGTACTTC. Its protein is CASSQDLGLAGTYEQYF. Filled out from reference TRBV14 and TRBJ2-7, the complete variable domain reads EAGVTQFPSHSVIEKGQTVTLRCDPISGHDNLYWYRRVMGKEIKFLLHFVKESKQDESGMPNNRFLAERTGGTYSTLKVQPAELEDSGVYFCASSQDLGLAGTYEQYFGPGTRLTVT.

This sequence joins TRBV9 and TRBJ1-1, with D maybe TRBD1 (5 bases). CDR3 size: 12 residues. Germline V gives CDR1 SGDLS, CDR2 YYNGEE. Trimming stripped 4 bases from V and 7 bases from J, with 11 bases between. CDR3 coding DNA: TGTGCCAGCAGCAGAGACGGGGGTGAAGCTTTCTTT. Translated, it gives CASSRDGGEAFF.

V is TRBV5-1 and J is TRBJ1-1, with a tentative D call TRBD1 (5 bases). Germline V lookup: CDR1 SGHRS, CDR2 YFSETQ. Between the trimmed V and J ends, which lost 0 bases and 1 base, there was a span of 10 bases. The CDR3 totals 15 residues. This CDR3 reads CASSLDLGANTEAFF. CDR3 sequence (DNA): TGCGCCAGCAGCTTGGATCTAGGGGCGAACACTGAAGCTTTCTTT.

The chain links TRBV21-1 to TRBJ2-5; the tabulated D call, TRBD1, remains unverified against the DNA. TRBV21-1 represents a pseudogene. The CDR3 spans 19 residues. The CDR3 region has the DNA TGTGCCAGCAGCAAACCCCCGGGACAGGGCAAAAATATCGAAGAGACCCAGTACTTC. Protein product: CASSKPPGQGKNIEETQYF.

The V call is TRBV6-1, the J call TRBJ1-4, with a possible D match to TRBD1 (5 bases). V gave up 6 bases and J gave up 5 bases, with 7 bases separating them. The CDR3 extends over 12 amino acids. Germline lookup yields CDR1 MNHNS and CDR2 SASEGT. CDR3 nucleotide sequence: TGTGCCAGCAGCTGGGGCAATGAAAAACTGTTTTTT. Translating it yields CASSWGNEKLFF.

The V gene is TRBV7-9, the J gene TRBJ2-1; 9 bases map to TRBD2. CDR3 length: 15 residues. Germline CDR1 is SEHNR and CDR2 is FQNEAQ (reference sequence). The V segment lost 5 bases and the J segment 7 bases; nucleotides outside the gene matches: 9. The CDR3 protein is CASSQRVAGVNEQFF. In nucleotides, the CDR3 is TGTGCCAGCAGCCAAAGAGTAGCGGGAGTAAATGAGCAGTTCTTC.

This clone was recorded only once. The gene calls are TRBV5-4 and TRBJ2-7, with TRBD1 identical over 10 bases. The CDR3 contains 14 residues. J lost 6 bases, V lost 4 bases, and 7 bases had no gene match. Looked up from germline, CDR1 is SGHNT and CDR2 is YYREEE (reference sequence). CDR3 sequence (DNA): TGTGCCAGCAGCCCGGGACAGGGGCAGGGCGAGCAGTACTTC. Residues: CASSPGQGQGEQYF. The variable domain in full, with the rest retrieved from reference TRBV5-4 and TRBJ2-7, is ETGVTQSPTHLIKTRGQQVTLRCSSQSGHNTVSWYQQALGQGPQFIFQYYREEENGRGNFPPRFSGLQFPNYSSELNVNALELDDSALYLCASSPGQGQGEQYFGPGTRLTVT.

The chain recombines TRBV28 with TRBJ1-5, with 8 bases matching TRBD1. The germline gives CDR1 MDHEN, CDR2 SYDVKM. This CDR3 region has 16 residues. The V and J ends lost 4 bases and 3 bases, in that order; junction bases with no gene match: 8. The chain's CDR3 is CASSSPLDRVNQPQHF. As DNA, the CDR3 is TGTGCCAGCAGTTCACCTCTGGACAGGGTCAATCAGCCCCAGCATTTT.

The chain couples TRBV11-3 to TRBJ1-1; 7 bases are a match to TRBD1. CDR1 is SGHNT, CDR2 YENEEA, per germline. The V and J ends lost 5 bases and 1 base, in that order; junction bases with no gene match: 4. CDR3 length equals 14 residues. The CDR3 loop reads CASSRGGGNTEAFF. The CDR3 DNA sequence: TGTGCCAGCAGCCGAGGGGGCGGGAACACTGAAGCTTTCTTT.

This sequence joins TRBV19 and TRBJ2-1, with D tentatively TRBD2 (6 bases). Germline V gives CDR1 LNHDA, CDR2 SQIVND (reference sequence). The germline V and J ends were trimmed by 8 bases and 2 bases, with 16 bases remaining between them. The CDR3 is made up of 15 amino acids. DNA for the CDR3: TGTGCCAGTTCAGACGGGGCGGGACCCTACAATGAGCAGTTCTTC. Its translation is CASSDGAGPYNEQFF.

This chain uses TRBV2 with TRBJ1-5; D uncertain. Trimming cost V 2 bases and J 3 bases, with 8 bases left between them. Germline CDR1 is SNHLY and CDR2 is FYNNEI. The CDR3 totals 14 residues. CDR3 coding DNA: TGTGCCAGCAGTGAACTCCGCTCCAATCAGCCCCAGCATTTT. This translates into CASSELRSNQPQHF.

This clone appeared a few times. This chain joins TRBV19 and TRBJ1-2, with TRBD1 matching over 7 bases. The V segment lost 9 bases and the J segment 7 bases; nucleotides outside the gene matches: 8. Per the germline V gene, CDR1 is LNHDA and CDR2 is SQIVND (reference sequence). The CDR3 has 12 amino acids. The CDR3 bases are TGTGCCAGCTATGACAGGGACGGTGGCTACACCTTC. Translated, it gives CASYDRDGGYTF.

The chain is built from TRBV6-5 and TRBJ2-4; D is ambiguous. The CDR3 runs 13 residues. Germline CDR1 MNHEY, CDR2 SVGAGI. The ends were cut back, 10 bases at V and 0 bases at J, with 10 bases in the middle. The CDR3 region is CATMPVAKNIQYF. CDR3 in DNA: TGTGCCACAATGCCTGTAGCCAAAAACATTCAGTACTTC.

The CDR3 spells CASSSQGADGYTF. CDR3 bases: TGTGCCAGCAGCTCACAGGGGGCTGATGGCTACACCTTC. The chain has TRBV11-2 and TRBJ1-2; 9 nucleotides align to TRBD1. Germline loops: CDR1 SGHAT, CDR2 FQNNGV. The ends lost 4 bases at V and 6 bases at J; junction bases unmatched: 3. This CDR3 is 13 amino acids long.

CDR3 sequence (DNA): TGCGCCAGCAGTGAGGACCCGGGAACCGGGGAGCTGTTTTTT. This sequence encodes CASSEDPGTGELFF. This chain connects TRBV10-1 to TRBJ2-2, with D perhaps TRBD2 (5 bases). The CDR3 spans 14 residues. Trimming removed 2 bases from V and 5 bases from J, with 9 bases in between. CDR1 and CDR2 from the germline V gene are WNHNN and SYGVQD (reference sequence).

The V gene is TRBV29-1, the J gene TRBJ2-3; 9 bases agree with TRBD2. Per germline, CDR1 SQVTM and CDR2 ANQGSEA. CDR3 length: 17 residues. Trimming took 4 bases from V and 0 from J; bases not matched to a gene: 11. This CDR3 reads CSVGRASGTVSTDTQYF. In nucleotides, the CDR3 is TGCAGCGTTGGAAGGGCTAGCGGGACCGTTAGCACAGATACGCAGTATTTT.

This sequence joins TRBV4-2 and TRBJ2-1; no clear D. CDR1 and CDR2 (germline): LGHNA, YNFKEQ. With 0 bases removed from V and 1 base from J, the gap between germline ends came to 13 bases. The CDR3 loop spans 17 amino acids. Written as DNA, the CDR3 is TGTGCCAGCAGCCAAGATCTCGGCAGGAAATCCTACAATGAGCAGTTCTTC. Translated: CASSQDLGRKSYNEQFF.

The V and J genes are TRBV29-1 and TRBJ1-3, with D hard to call. Germline values: CDR1 SQVTM, CDR2 ANQGSEA. Trimming removed 2 bases from V and 0 bases from J, with 8 bases in between. This CDR3 contains 14 residues. CDR3 region: CSVEPQNSGNTIYF. CDR3 bases: TGCAGCGTTGAACCCCAGAACTCTGGAAACACCATATATTTT.

V usage is TRBV7-8 and J usage is TRBJ1-5; D gene ambiguous. The germline V gene encodes CDR1 SGHVS and CDR2 FQNEAQ. The length of the CDR3 is 17 residues. With 8 bases removed from V and 2 bases from J, the gap between germline ends came to 22 bases. CDR3 nucleotide sequence: TGTGCCAGCGCGGTGACCAGGCTGGCCCTCGGCAATCAGCCCCAGCATTTT. Amino acids: CASAVTRLALGNQPQHF.

This sequence joins TRBV7-2 and TRBJ2-4; tentative D call: TRBD1 (6 bases). V shed 5 bases and J shed 0 bases, with 11 bases lying between them. The CDR3 is 15 residues long. Germline CDR1 SGHTA, CDR2 FQGNSA. The CDR3 sequence: CASSAQGLAKNIQYF. The CDR3, as DNA: TGTGCCAGCAGCGCACAGGGCCTAGCCAAAAACATTCAGTACTTC.

The chain recombines TRBV7-9 with TRBJ2-1; weak D call: TRBD2 (5 bases). From germline, CDR1 is SEHNR and CDR2 FQNEAQ (reference sequence). The CDR3 has 15 residues. Deletions cut 5 bases from V and 0 bases from J, with 11 bases between. The CDR3 loop reads CASSPSRGSYNEQFF. In nucleotides, the CDR3 is TGTGCCAGCAGCCCCTCCCGGGGCTCCTACAATGAGCAGTTCTTC. Combining the CDR3 with reference TRBV7-9 and TRBJ2-1 gives the whole variable domain DTGVSQNPRHKITKRGQNVTFRCDPISEHNRLYWYRQTLGQGPEFLTYFQNEAQLEKSRLLSDRFSAERPKGSFSTLEIQRTEQGDSAMYLCASSPSRGSYNEQFFGPGTRLTVL.